The sequence of this TCR beta chain was determined in a study of blood T cell repertoires in COVID-19. Only in-frame clones appear in the TCRdb table, and some are missing; sequencing was by immunoSEQ multiplex PCR. This sample has roughly 53,000 clones, with 70% to 90% found just once. Sequenced input: peripheral blood. This sequence originates from a human donor in a cohort sampled during active COVID-19.

Here the CDR3 DNA reads TGCGCCAGCAGCGCTCCGGGACTAGCGTCGGGCGAGCAGTACTTC. Its translation: CASSAPGLASGEQYF. The J gene is TRBJ2-7, the V gene TRBV5-1, with TRBD2 matching 10 bases. CDR1 SGHRS and CDR2 YFSETQ come from the germline V gene. The CDR3 is 15 residues long. V was pared by 4 bases and J by 6 bases, with 10 bases of the junction left unmatched.